This T cell receptor beta chain was recorded in a study of T-cell memory formation after mild COVID-19. Study summary: TCR clusters were largely donor specific.

TCRalpha and TCRbeta libraries used 5'RACE with constant-segment primers and UMIs. Using its own MiXCR run on the 5' RACE reads, TCRdb lists one record per CDR3 protein. The sample lists more than 10,000 distinct CDR3 sequences, under 20% occurring once. Study-level findings and limits: Chiefly within CM and EM were the contracting CD4+ clones; CD8+ ones were within EMRA. Within pre-infection memory, some responding clones were found, suggesting cross-reactive memory joined.

This clonotype was detected ten times or more. Antigen specificity is unknown. This CDR3 region has 15 residues. Per the germline V gene, CDR1 is MNHNY and CDR2 is SVGAGI (reference sequence). J gave up 4 bases and V 6 bases, and 8 bases lay outside the gene matches. The chain is built from TRBV6-6 and TRBJ1-4; 7 nucleotides agree with TRBD1. The sequence came from a man younger than 35 who had mild COVID-19 (a few samples of this study predate the infection). Cell type and time point are not known. What was sequenced was PBMCs or a T cell subset sorted from them (not recorded which). The CDR3 loop reads CASSILWDSNEKLFF. The CDR3 DNA sequence: TGTGCCAGCAGCATACTTTGGGACAGTAATGAAAAACTGTTTTTT.